The 5 T cell receptor beta chains given below trace back to one sample, sequenced in a study of shared clonotypes between healthy human individuals. This table comes from immunoSEQ multiplex PCR, and its TCRdb copy is limited to in-frame clones, with some not included. The repertoire includes some 2 million clones, about 95% of them detected once, and less than 1.5% sits in the top ten. Terminally differentiated effector memory CD45RA+ cells were left out of the naive CD8 fraction, which was CD45RO-negative and positively selected for CCR7. Sequenced: naive CD8+ T cells sorted from blood. These receptors originate from a man aged 18 to 29 in good health.

The chain couples TRBV28 to TRBJ2-7; D gene unclear. The CDR3 spans 14 residues. The V gene's germline CDR1 is MDHEN and CDR2 SYDVKM. V dropped 2 bases and J dropped 3 bases, with 11 bases sitting between them. CDR3: CASSLTRIGYEQYF. The CDR3 bases are TGTGCCAGCAGTTTAACCCGGATTGGCTACGAGCAGTACTTC.

The chain has TRBV5-1 and TRBJ2-7, with TRBD1 matching over 7 bases. The V and J ends lost 6 bases and 0 bases, in that order; junction bases with no gene match: 15. This CDR3 spans 17 amino acids. Germline values: CDR1 SGHRS, CDR2 YFSETQ. This CDR3 reads CASTLGTGQTSSYEQYF. The CDR3 region has the DNA TGCGCCAGCACCTTAGGCACGGGACAGACGAGCTCCTACGAGCAGTACTTC.

CDR3 residues: CASRIDGTNTGELFF. CDR3 bases: TGTGCCAGCAGAATTGACGGCACGAACACCGGGGAGCTGTTTTTT. The J gene is TRBJ2-2, the V gene TRBV27; D unresolved. The CDR3 totals 15 residues. V was trimmed by 6 bases and J by 0 bases, leaving 11 bases between them. The germline CDR1 and CDR2 sequences are MNHEY and SMNVEV (reference sequence).

The gene calls are TRBV5-4 and TRBJ2-5; either TRBD1 or TRBD2 may supply D (5 bases each). The ends were cut back, 4 bases at V and 1 base at J, with 14 bases in the middle. CDR1 SGHNT and CDR2 YYREEE come from the germline V gene (reference sequence). The CDR3 runs 15 residues. This CDR3 is CASSPGTPPQETQYF. CDR3 coding DNA: TGTGCCAGCAGCCCCGGGACCCCACCCCAAGAGACCCAGTACTTC. Filled out from reference TRBV5-4 and TRBJ2-5, the complete variable domain reads ETGVTQSPTHLIKTRGQQVTLRCSSQSGHNTVSWYQQALGQGPQFIFQYYREEENGRGNFPPRFSGLQFPNYSSELNVNALELDDSALYLCASSPGTPPQETQYFGPGTRLLVL.

The V call is TRBV7-8, the J call TRBJ2-7, with D maybe TRBD1 (6 bases). V lost 0 bases to trimming and J lost 3 bases, with 18 bases between them. Germline assignment: CDR1 SGHVS and CDR2 FQNEAQ. This CDR3 spans 17 amino acids. The CDR3 sequence is CASSLAFSDSPNYEQYF. Written as DNA, the CDR3 is TGTGCCAGCAGCTTAGCATTCTCGGACAGTCCCAACTACGAGCAGTACTTC. The complete variable domain, with remaining parts taken from reference TRBV7-8 and TRBJ2-7, reads GAGVSQSPRYKVAKRGQDVALRCDPISGHVSLFWYQQALGQGPEFLTYFQNEAQLDKSGLPSDRFFAERPEGSVSTLKIQRTQQEDSAVYLCASSLAFSDSPNYEQYFGPGTRLTVT.